Listed here are 12 T cell receptor beta chains from one sample, sequenced in a study of regulatory T cells in long-lasting Graves disease. Construction of TCR beta libraries relied on iRepertoire HTBI primers and on Arm-PCR targeting CDR3 regions. TCRdb redid the calling of the multiplex PCR reads with MiXCR, one entry per CDR3 protein. The sample has over 400,000 distinct CDR3 sequences, 12% to 15% seen once. Time point reported: newly diagnosed GD, antithyroid drugs for less than 3 months. RNA isolated from PBMCs was used to make the TCR library. These records were also assigned to another study, of T cells in Graves' hyperthyroidism and ophthalmopathy.

The specimen comprised peripheral blood mononuclear cells (PBMCs), sampled at new diagnosis, from a patient treated with antithyroid drugs. The receptors shown here come from a woman aged 45 to 65 with Graves disease.

Ten or more counts support this clonotype. The chain carries TRBV27 and TRBJ2-1; 10 nucleotides agree with TRBD2. With V trimmed by 3 bases and J by 7 bases, 6 bases remained unmatched. Per germline, CDR1 MNHEY and CDR2 SMNVEV (reference sequence). This CDR3 has 15 amino acids. CDR3 nucleotide sequence: TGTGCCAGCAGTTTCCGACTAGCGGGTTTTAATGAGCAGTTCTTC. Translation gives CASSFRLAGFNEQFF.

The V gene is TRBV4-1, the J gene TRBJ2-2; 7 bases align to TRBD2. V lost 7 bases, J lost 6 bases, and 14 bases stayed unmatched. CDR1 is MGHRA, CDR2 YSYEKL, per germline. This CDR3 spans 16 amino acids. CDR3 in DNA: TGCGCCAGCACCCTTCTCGAGCGGGATAACCCCGGGGAGCTGTTTTTT. The encoded protein is CASTLLERDNPGELFF.

The rearrangement uses TRBV9 and TRBJ2-7, with 8 bases lining up with TRBD1. V gave up 3 bases and J gave up 0 bases; unmatched junction bases: 2. The V gene's germline CDR1 is SGDLS and CDR2 YYNGEE. CDR3 length: 14 residues. The CDR3, as DNA: TGTGCCAGCAGCGGGACAGGGAACTCCTACGAGCAGTACTTC. It encodes CASSGTGNSYEQYF. Full variable domain (remainder filled in from reference TRBV9 and TRBJ2-7): DSGVTQTPKHLITATGQRVTLRCSPRSGDLSVYWYQQSLDQGLQFLIQYYNGEERAKGNILERFSAQQFPDLHSELNLSSLELGDSALYFCASSGTGNSYEQYFGPGTRLTVT.

This clonotype was recorded a few times. This chain connects TRBV27 to TRBJ2-3; no clear D. From germline, CDR1 is MNHEY and CDR2 SMNVEV (reference sequence). This CDR3 has 14 amino acids. V was cut by 10 bases and J by 1 base, with 15 bases left in between. The CDR3 sequence: CATSLGFRTDTQYF. The CDR3 DNA reads as TGTGCCACCAGCCTGGGGTTCCGCACAGATACGCAGTATTTT.

This clonotype was seen repeatedly, ten times or more. The CDR3 nucleotides are TGTGCCAGCAGCCTTCGGCAAACAGGACACTTGGGCAATGAGCAGTTCTTC. This translates into CASSLRQTGHLGNEQFF. The chain combines TRBV12-3 or TRBV12-4 with TRBJ2-1, with D perhaps matching TRBD1 (5 bases). The CDR3 runs 17 residues. V gave up 6 bases and J gave up 6 bases, with 24 bases separating them.

As regards this clonotype: Just one base apart from a much larger clone, this may be a read error. The chain couples TRBV28 to TRBJ2-7; 7 bases are shared with TRBD2. Germline lookup yields CDR1 MDHEN and CDR2 SYDVKM. The CDR3 consists of 15 residues. DNA for the CDR3: TGTGCCAGCAGTGCCCCTAGCGGCTTCTTATACGAGCAGTGCTTC. As protein: CASSAPSGFLYEQCF.

This chain uses TRBV25-1 with TRBJ2-1, with D possibly TRBD2 on 6 matching bases. The CDR3 loop spans 14 amino acids. V was trimmed by 9 bases and J by 6 bases, leaving 18 bases between them. Germline lookup yields CDR1 MGHDK and CDR2 SYGVNS. The chain's CDR3 is CASIQAGTSNEQFF. The CDR3 DNA reads TGTGCCAGTATCCAAGCCGGGACTTCCAATGAGCAGTTCTTC.

The sample holds many counts of this clonotype. The J gene is TRBJ2-3, the V gene TRBV6-1; 7 bases are shared with TRBD1. The V and J ends lost 5 bases and 2 bases, in that order; junction bases with no gene match: 7. The CDR3 consists of 15 residues. Germline CDR1 MNHNS, CDR2 SASEGT. CDR3 nucleotides: TGTGCCAGCAGTCATACAGGGGCCGTCACAGATACGCAGTATTTT. This translates into CASSHTGAVTDTQYF.

DNA of the CDR3: TGTGCCAGCAGCTTCCCAGGGGAAAACACCGGGGAGCTGTTTTTT. Its protein is CASSFPGENTGELFF. The V and J genes are TRBV5-6 and TRBJ2-2, with D possibly being TRBD1 (6 bases). Looked up from germline, CDR1 is SGHDT and CDR2 is YYEEEE. The germline V and J ends were trimmed by 2 bases and 2 bases, with 10 bases remaining between them. The CDR3 totals 15 residues.

This clonotype showed up many times. This chain uses TRBV2 with TRBJ2-1; 8 bases map to TRBD1. The CDR3 contains 13 residues. J was trimmed by 5 bases and V by 10 bases; bases with no gene match: 7. Looked up from germline, CDR1 is SNHLY and CDR2 is FYNNEI. The CDR3 bases are TGTGCCAACTCCCAGGGGGCCGACAATGAGCAGTTCTTC. Its translation: CANSQGADNEQFF.

This clonotype was seen a handful of times. The genes are TRBV4-1 and TRBJ2-1; 10 bases align to TRBD2. Germline assignment: CDR1 MGHRA and CDR2 YSYEKL. With V trimmed by 8 bases and J by 0 bases, 10 bases remained unmatched. The CDR3 runs to 17 residues. As DNA, the CDR3 is TGCGCCAGCGCTGGGGGACTAGCGAGAGGCTCCTACAATGAGCAGTTCTTC. Translating gives CASAGGLARGSYNEQFF.

This clonotype was counted at least ten times. The CDR3 coding sequence is TGCGCCAGCAGCACAACAGCGGGAAAAGAGACCCAGTACTTC. Translated, it gives CASSTTAGKETQYF. The chain links TRBV5-1 to TRBJ2-5, with TRBD2 matching 7 bases. V shed 4 bases and J 3 bases; nucleotides not matched to a gene: 6. CDR1 and CDR2 (germline): SGHRS, YFSETQ. This CDR3 contains 14 residues.